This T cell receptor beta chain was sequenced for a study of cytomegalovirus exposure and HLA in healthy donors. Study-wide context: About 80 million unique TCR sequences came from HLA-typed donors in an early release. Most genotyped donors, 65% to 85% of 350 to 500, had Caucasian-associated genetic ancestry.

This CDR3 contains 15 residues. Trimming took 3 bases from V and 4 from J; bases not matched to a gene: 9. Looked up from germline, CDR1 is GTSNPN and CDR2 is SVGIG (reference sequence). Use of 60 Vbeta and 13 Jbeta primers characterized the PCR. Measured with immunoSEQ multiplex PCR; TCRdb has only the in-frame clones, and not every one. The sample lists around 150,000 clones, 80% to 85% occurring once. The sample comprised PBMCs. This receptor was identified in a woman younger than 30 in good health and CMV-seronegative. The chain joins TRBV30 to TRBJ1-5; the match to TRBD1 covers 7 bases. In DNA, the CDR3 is TGTGCCTGGAGGGGCTCAGGGGGTAGTAATCAGCCCCAGCATTTT. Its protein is CAWRGSGGSNQPQHF.